The table lists the clone carrying this T cell receptor beta chain with many counts. As the template, RNA transcripts were used to amplify TCR beta CDR3 regions. First-round RT-PCR relied on HTBI primers, and a second-round multiplex PCR came next. TCRdb processed the multiplex PCR reads anew with MiXCR; each CDR3 protein has one entry. There are 170,000 or so distinct CDR3 sequences in the sample; under 40% occur only once, and about 6% lies in the top ten. The CDR3 runs to 17 residues. The V gene's germline CDR1 is MNHEY and CDR2 SMNVEV (reference sequence). Trimming left V 3 bases short and J 1 base short, with 18 bases between. This record comes from a study of Graves' ophthalmopathy and Graves' hyperthyroidism. PBMCs stemmed from around 9.1 ml of fresh peripheral blood.

This TCR was sampled from a woman between 35 and 50 years old with Graves' ophthalmopathy. The sequenced sample consisted of peripheral blood. The chain joins TRBV27 to TRBJ1-1; a possible D gene is TRBD1 (6 bases). CDR3 loop: CASSFWGGRAENTEAFF. CDR3 bases: TGTGCCAGCAGTTTTTGGGGGGGCAGGGCGGAGAACACTGAAGCTTTCTTT.